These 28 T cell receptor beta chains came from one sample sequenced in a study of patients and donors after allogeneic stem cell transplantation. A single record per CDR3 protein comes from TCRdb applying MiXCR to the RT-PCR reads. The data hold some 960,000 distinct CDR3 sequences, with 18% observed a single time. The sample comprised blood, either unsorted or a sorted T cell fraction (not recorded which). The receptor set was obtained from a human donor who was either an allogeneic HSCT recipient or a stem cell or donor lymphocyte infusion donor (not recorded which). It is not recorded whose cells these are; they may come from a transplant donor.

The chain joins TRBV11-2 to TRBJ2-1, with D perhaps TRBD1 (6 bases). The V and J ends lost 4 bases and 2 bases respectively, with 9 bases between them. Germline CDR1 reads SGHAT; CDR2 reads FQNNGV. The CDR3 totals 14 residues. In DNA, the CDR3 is TGTGCCAGCAGCTCGACAGGTACCTACAATGAGCAGTTCTTC. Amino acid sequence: CASSSTGTYNEQFF.

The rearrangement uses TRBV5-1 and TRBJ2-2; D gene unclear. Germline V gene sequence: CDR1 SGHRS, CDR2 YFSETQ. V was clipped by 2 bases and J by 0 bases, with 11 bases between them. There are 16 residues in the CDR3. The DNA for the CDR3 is TGCGCCAGCAGCTTAGACCCTACCCCGAACACCGGGGAGCTGTTTTTT. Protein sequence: CASSLDPTPNTGELFF.

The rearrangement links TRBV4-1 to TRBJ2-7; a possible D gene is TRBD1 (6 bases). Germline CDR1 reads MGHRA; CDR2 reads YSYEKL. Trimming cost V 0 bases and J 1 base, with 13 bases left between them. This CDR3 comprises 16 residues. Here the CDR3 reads CASSQDLNRASYEQYF. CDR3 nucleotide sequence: TGCGCCAGCAGCCAAGATCTTAACAGGGCGTCCTACGAGCAGTACTTC.

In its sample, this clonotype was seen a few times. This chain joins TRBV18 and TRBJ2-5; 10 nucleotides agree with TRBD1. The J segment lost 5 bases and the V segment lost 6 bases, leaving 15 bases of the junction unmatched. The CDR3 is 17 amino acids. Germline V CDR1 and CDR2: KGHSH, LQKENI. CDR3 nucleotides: TGTGCCAGCTCGCCTATTTTAAGGGACAGGGGACAGGAGACCCAGTACTTC. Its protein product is CASSPILRDRGQETQYF.

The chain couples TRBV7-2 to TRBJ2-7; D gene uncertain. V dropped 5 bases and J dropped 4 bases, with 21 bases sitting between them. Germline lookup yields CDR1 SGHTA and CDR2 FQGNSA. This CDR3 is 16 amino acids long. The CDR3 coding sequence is TGTGCCAGCAGCCTCAGAACCGGACCTAGACCTTACGAGCAGTACTTC. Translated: CASSLRTGPRPYEQYF.

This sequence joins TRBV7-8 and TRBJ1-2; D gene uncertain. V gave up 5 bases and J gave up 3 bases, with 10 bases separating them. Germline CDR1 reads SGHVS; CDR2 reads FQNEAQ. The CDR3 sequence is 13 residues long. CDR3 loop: CASSKDWDYGYTF. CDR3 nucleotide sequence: TGTGCCAGCAGCAAAGACTGGGACTATGGCTACACCTTC.

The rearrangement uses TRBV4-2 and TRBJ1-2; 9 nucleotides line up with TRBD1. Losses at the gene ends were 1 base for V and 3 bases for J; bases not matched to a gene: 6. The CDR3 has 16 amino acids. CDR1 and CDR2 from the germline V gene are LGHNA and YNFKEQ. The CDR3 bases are TGTGCCAGCAGCCAAGTGTTTACAGGGGGCGACTATGGCTACACCTTC. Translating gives CASSQVFTGGDYGYTF.

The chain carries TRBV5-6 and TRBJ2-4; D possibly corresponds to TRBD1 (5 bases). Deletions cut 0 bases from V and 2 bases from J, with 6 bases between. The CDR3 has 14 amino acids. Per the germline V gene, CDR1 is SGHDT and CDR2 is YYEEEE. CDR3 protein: CASSLGQTKNIQYF. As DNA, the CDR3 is TGTGCCAGCAGCTTGGGACAGACCAAAAACATTCAGTACTTC.

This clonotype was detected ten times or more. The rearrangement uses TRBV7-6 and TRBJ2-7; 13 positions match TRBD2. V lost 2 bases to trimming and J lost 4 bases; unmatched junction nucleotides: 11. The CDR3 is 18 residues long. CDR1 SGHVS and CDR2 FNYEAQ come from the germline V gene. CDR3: CASSLIWTSGSNLYEQYF. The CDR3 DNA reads TGTGCCAGCAGCTTAATTTGGACTAGCGGGAGTAATTTGTACGAGCAGTACTTC.

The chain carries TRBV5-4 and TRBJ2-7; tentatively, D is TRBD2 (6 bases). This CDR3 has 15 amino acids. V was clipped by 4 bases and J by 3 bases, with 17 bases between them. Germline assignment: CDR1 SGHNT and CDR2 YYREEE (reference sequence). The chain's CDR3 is CASSTRDFGGYEQYF. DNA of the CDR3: TGTGCCAGCAGCACTCGGGACTTCGGGGGCTACGAGCAGTACTTC.

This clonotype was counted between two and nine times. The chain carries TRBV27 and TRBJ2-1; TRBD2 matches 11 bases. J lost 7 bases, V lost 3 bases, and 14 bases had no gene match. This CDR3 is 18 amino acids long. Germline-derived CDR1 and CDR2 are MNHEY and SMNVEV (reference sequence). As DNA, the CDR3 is TGTGCCAGCAGTTTTGATAGCGGGGGGGATAAACGTCAGAATGAGCAGTTCTTC. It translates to CASSFDSGGDKRQNEQFF.

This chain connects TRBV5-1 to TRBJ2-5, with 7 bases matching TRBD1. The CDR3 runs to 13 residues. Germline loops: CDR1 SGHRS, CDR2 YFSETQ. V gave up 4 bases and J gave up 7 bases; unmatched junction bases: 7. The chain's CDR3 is CASSEGAQGTQYF. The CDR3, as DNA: TGCGCCAGCAGCGAGGGGGCGCAGGGGACCCAGTACTTC.

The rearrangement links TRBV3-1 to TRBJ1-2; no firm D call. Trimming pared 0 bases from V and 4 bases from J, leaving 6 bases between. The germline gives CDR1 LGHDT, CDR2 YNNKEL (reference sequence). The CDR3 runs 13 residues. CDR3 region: CASSQDPRYGYTF. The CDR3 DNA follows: TGTGCCAGCAGCCAAGACCCCCGCTATGGCTACACCTTC.

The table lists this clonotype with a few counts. CDR3 in amino acids: CASTSGTLSTDTQYF. The CDR3 DNA is TGCGCCAGCACAAGCGGGACCCTTTCCACAGATACGCAGTATTTT. V usage is TRBV5-1 and J usage is TRBJ2-3; 7 nucleotides align to TRBD2. Germline V gene sequence: CDR1 SGHRS, CDR2 YFSETQ. The CDR3 totals 15 residues. J was trimmed by 2 bases and V by 6 bases; bases with no gene match: 9. Together with reference TRBV5-1 and TRBJ2-3, the CDR3 gives the full variable domain: KAGVTQTPRYLIKTRGQQVTLSCSPISGHRSVSWYQQTPGQGLQFLFEYFSETQRNKGNFPGRFSGRQFSNSRSEMNVSTLELGDSALYLCASTSGTLSTDTQYFGPGTRLTVL.

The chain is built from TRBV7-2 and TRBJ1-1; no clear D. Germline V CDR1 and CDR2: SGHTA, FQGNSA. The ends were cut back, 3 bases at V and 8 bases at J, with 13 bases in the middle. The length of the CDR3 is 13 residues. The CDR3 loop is CASSFRPMMEAFF. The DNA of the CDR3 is TGTGCCAGCAGCTTCAGACCGATGATGGAAGCTTTCTTT. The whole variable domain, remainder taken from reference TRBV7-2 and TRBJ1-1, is GAGVSQSPSNKVTEKGKDVELRCDPISGHTALYWYRQSLGQGLEFLIYFQGNSAPDKSGLPSDRFSAERTGGSVSTLTIQRTQQEDSAVYLCASSFRPMMEAFFGQGTRLTVV.

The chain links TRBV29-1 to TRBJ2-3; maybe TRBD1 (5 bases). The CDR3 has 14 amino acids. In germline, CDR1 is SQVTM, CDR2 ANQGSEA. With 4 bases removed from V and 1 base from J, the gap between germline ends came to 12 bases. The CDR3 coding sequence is TGCAGCGTTGTTGGGGCGCTAGGCACAGATACGCAGTATTTT. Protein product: CSVVGALGTDTQYF.

CDR3 nucleotides: TGTGCCAGCAGTCTAACCACGCTCCTGTCAACCGCTTTCTTT. This translates into CASSLTTLLSTAFF. The gene calls are TRBV12-3 or TRBV12-4 and TRBJ1-1; D remains unclear. V lost 5 bases and J lost 11, with 21 bases in between. This CDR3 is 14 amino acids long.

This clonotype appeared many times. The CDR3 bases are TGTGCCAGCATGAGGGAGCCCGTAGCCGATACGCAGTATTTT. It yields the protein CASMREPVADTQYF. The J gene is TRBJ2-3, the V gene TRBV6-1, with a weak D call TRBD2 (5 bases). Germline assignment: CDR1 MNHNS and CDR2 SASEGT. Deletions cut 7 bases from V and 6 bases from J, with 17 bases between. This CDR3 has 14 amino acids.

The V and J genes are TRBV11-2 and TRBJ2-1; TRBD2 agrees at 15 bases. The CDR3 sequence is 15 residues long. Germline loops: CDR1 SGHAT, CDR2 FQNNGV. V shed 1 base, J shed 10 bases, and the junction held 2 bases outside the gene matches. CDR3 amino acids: CASSLVGLAGGEQFF. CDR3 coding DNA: TGTGCCAGCAGCTTAGTGGGACTAGCGGGAGGCGAGCAGTTCTTC.

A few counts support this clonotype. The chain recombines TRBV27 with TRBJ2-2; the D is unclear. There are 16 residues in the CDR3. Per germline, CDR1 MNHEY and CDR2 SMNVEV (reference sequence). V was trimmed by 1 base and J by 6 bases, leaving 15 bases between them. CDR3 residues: CASSLFVQKGSGELFF. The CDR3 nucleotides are TGTGCCAGCAGTTTATTTGTGCAGAAAGGATCCGGGGAGCTGTTTTTT.

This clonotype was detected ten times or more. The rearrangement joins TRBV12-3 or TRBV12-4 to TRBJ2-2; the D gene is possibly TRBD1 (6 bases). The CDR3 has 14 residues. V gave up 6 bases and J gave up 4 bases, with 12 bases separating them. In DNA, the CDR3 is TGTGCCAGCAGCCTCACAGGGTTCACCGGGGAGCTGTTTTTT. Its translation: CASSLTGFTGELFF.

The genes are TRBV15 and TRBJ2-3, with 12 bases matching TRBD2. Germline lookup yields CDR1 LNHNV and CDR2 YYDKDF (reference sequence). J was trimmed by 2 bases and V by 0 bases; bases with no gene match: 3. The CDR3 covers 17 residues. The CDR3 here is CATSRDGLAGYTDTQYF. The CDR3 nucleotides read TGTGCCACCAGCAGAGATGGACTAGCGGGGTACACAGATACGCAGTATTTT. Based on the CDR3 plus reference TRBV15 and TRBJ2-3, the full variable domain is DAMVIQNPRYQVTQFGKPVTLSCSQTLNHNVMYWYQQKSSQAPKLLFHYYDKDFNNEADTPDNFQSRRPNTSFCFLDIRSPGLGDTAMYLCATSRDGLAGYTDTQYFGPGTRLTVL.

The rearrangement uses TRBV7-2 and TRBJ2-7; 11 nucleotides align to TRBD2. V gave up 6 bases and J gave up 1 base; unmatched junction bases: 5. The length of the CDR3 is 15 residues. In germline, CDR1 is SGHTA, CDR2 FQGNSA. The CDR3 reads CASRALAGVSYEQYF. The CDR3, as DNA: TGTGCCAGCAGAGCACTAGCGGGGGTTTCCTACGAGCAGTACTTC.

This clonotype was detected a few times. CDR3 region: CAWRETANIQYF. Written as DNA, the CDR3 is TGTGCCTGGAGGGAGACTGCAAACATTCAGTACTTC. The chain combines TRBV30 with TRBJ2-4; D remains ambiguous. The germline V gene encodes CDR1 GTSNPN and CDR2 SVGIG (reference sequence). This CDR3 has 12 residues. Trimming stripped 3 bases from V and 6 bases from J, with 9 bases between.

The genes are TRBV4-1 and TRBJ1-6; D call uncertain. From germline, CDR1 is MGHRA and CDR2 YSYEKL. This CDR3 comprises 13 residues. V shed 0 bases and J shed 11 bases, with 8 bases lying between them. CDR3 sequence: CASSQEEWAPLHF. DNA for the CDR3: TGCGCCAGCAGCCAAGAGGAGTGGGCACCCCTCCACTTT.

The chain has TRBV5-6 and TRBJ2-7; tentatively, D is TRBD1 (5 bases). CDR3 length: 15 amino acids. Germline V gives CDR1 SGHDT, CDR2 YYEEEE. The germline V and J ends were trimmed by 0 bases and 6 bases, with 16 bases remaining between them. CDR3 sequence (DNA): TGTGCCAGCAGCTTGGAGTCCAGGGTCGACGTCGAGCAGTACTTC. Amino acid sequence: CASSLESRVDVEQYF.

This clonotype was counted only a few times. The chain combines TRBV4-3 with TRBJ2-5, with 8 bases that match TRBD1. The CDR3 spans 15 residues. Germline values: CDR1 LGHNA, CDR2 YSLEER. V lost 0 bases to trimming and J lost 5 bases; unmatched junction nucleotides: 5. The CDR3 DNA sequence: TGCGCCAGCAGCCAAGATAGACAGGGGATGGAGACCCAGTACTTC. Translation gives CASSQDRQGMETQYF.

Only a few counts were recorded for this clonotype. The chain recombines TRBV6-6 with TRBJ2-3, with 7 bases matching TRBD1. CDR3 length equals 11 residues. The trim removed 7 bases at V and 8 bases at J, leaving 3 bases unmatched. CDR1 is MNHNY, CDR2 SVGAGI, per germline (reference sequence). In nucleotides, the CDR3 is TGTGCCAGCACTAACAGGGGTACGCAGTATTTT. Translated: CASTNRGTQYF.